Shown below are 28 T cell receptor beta chains from a single sample sequenced in a study of vaccination and CD4 T cells after COVID-19. These receptors have no known antigen. Treatment reported: roughly 11-day PBMC culture with coronavirus spike peptide pools or control peptides (ViraFEST assay). CD4+ T cells that had been cultured provided DNA sequenced with the Oncomine TCR Beta short-read assay. A single record per CDR3 protein comes from TCRdb applying MiXCR to the PCR reads. The data show 6,000 to 8,000 distinct CDR3 sequences, with about 59% seen just once and roughly a fifth held by the top ten. This sample comprised cultured CD4+ T cells from blood, obtained after SARS-CoV-2 vaccination. Receptors originate from a human donor with COVID-19.

The CDR3 nucleotides read TGTGCCAGCAGCTTAACGCAGGGCCACACTGAAGCTTTCTTT. Protein: CASSLTQGHTEAFF. The rearrangement uses TRBV7-3 and TRBJ1-1; TRBD1 might be the D (5 bases). CDR3 length equals 14 residues. CDR1 and CDR2 from the germline V gene are SGHTA and FQGTGA. Trimming removed 0 bases from V and 3 bases from J, with 8 bases in between.

The chain uses TRBV4-2 and TRBJ2-2, with TRBD2 identical over 13 bases. V shed 0 bases, J shed 0 bases, and the junction held 4 bases outside the gene matches. Germline V gene data show CDR1 as LGHNA and CDR2 as YNFKEQ. The CDR3 loop spans 19 amino acids. DNA of the CDR3: TGTGCCAGCAGCCAAGAAGGACTAGCGGGGGCCGCGAACACCGGGGAGCTGTTTTTT. As protein: CASSQEGLAGAANTGELFF.

As DNA, the CDR3 is TGTGCCAGCAGTATGCTGCAACAGGGCTACGAGCAGTACTTC. Translating gives CASSMLQQGYEQYF. The chain recombines TRBV6-1 with TRBJ2-7, with D possibly being TRBD1 (6 bases). This CDR3 contains 14 residues. V was clipped by 5 bases and J by 3 bases, with 14 bases between them. In germline, CDR1 is MNHNS, CDR2 SASEGT.

V is TRBV20-1 and J is TRBJ2-2, with TRBD2 matching over 9 bases. The CDR3 extends over 13 amino acids. CDR1 is DFQATT, CDR2 SNEGSKA, per germline (reference sequence). V lost 5 bases, J lost 4 bases, and 2 bases stayed unmatched. The CDR3 here is CSAGGGGTGELFF. CDR3 sequence (DNA): TGCAGTGCTGGCGGGGGGGGCACCGGGGAGCTGTTTTTT.

The chain links TRBV20-1 to TRBJ2-7, with TRBD1 matching 9 bases. Germline CDR1 and CDR2: DFQATT and SNEGSKA (reference sequence). The V and J ends lost 1 base and 0 bases, in that order; junction bases with no gene match: 13. The CDR3 totals 18 residues. CDR3 DNA sequence: TGCAGTGCTAGAGCCCTCACCGGGACAGGGAGGGCCTCCTACGAGCAGTACTTC. Its protein product is CSARALTGTGRASYEQYF.

The genes are TRBV21-1 and TRBJ2-7; no DNA check was done on the table's D call, TRBD1. TRBV21-1 is a pseudogene. The CDR3 consists of 16 residues. CDR3: CTSSRRGQGYSYEQYF. Here the CDR3 DNA reads TGTACCAGCAGCAGGAGGGGACAGGGCTACTCCTACGAGCAGTACTTC.

The sample holds a few counts of this clonotype. The chain has TRBV6-2 or TRBV6-3 and TRBJ1-2, with D hard to call. Trimming left V 5 bases short and J 0 bases short, with 10 bases between. Germline V gene data show CDR1 as MNHEY and CDR2 as SVGEGT. The length of the CDR3 is 14 residues. The CDR3 is CASSELGPNYGYTF. The CDR3 DNA is TGTGCCAGCAGTGAGCTAGGACCTAACTATGGCTACACCTTC.

The J gene is TRBJ1-3, the V gene TRBV7-2; 9 bases are shared with TRBD1. With 8 bases clipped from V and 0 bases from J, the junction kept 8 bases outside the gene matches. CDR3 size: 16 residues. Germline CDR1 SGHTA, CDR2 FQGNSA. This CDR3 reads CASGLQGAPSGNTIYF. The CDR3 DNA sequence: TGTGCCAGCGGACTACAGGGGGCTCCCTCTGGAAACACCATATATTTT.

This clonotype was picked up a small number of times. The chain couples TRBV20-1 to TRBJ1-5, with D possibly being TRBD1 (5 bases). Looked up from germline, CDR1 is DFQATT and CDR2 is SNEGSKA (reference sequence). Trimming left V 4 bases short and J 3 bases short, with 10 bases between. The CDR3 contains 13 residues. The CDR3 region is CSAIGTHNQPQHF. The CDR3 bases are TGCAGTGCTATAGGGACCCACAATCAGCCCCAGCATTTT.

This clonotype is a singleton in its sample. The gene calls are TRBV20-1 and TRBJ1-5; D is perhaps TRBD1 (5 bases). The germline gives CDR1 DFQATT, CDR2 SNEGSKA (reference sequence). The CDR3 is 15 amino acids. The V and J ends lost 6 bases and 1 base respectively, with 16 bases between them. The CDR3 DNA reads as TGCAGTGCCACCCCCAGGGTAAGGAGCAATCAGCCCCAGCATTTT. Translation gives CSATPRVRSNQPQHF.

This chain uses TRBV6-1 with TRBJ1-2; D perhaps matches TRBD1 (5 bases). CDR3 length: 16 residues. Germline lookup yields CDR1 MNHNS and CDR2 SASEGT. V was clipped by 5 bases and J by 0 bases, with 16 bases between them. The DNA of the CDR3 is TGTGCCAGCAGTAAAGGGGAGGGGCCCTCTAACTATGGCTACACCTTC. It translates to CASSKGEGPSNYGYTF.

This clonotype appeared once. The chain is built from TRBV6-2 or TRBV6-3 and TRBJ1-5, with TRBD1 identical over 7 bases. This CDR3 has 16 amino acids. After removal of 6 bases from V and 3 bases from J, the junction contained 11 bases not matched to a gene. Germline values: CDR1 MNHEY, CDR2 SVGEGT. In nucleotides, the CDR3 is TGTGCCAGCAGCCACGGGTCCGACAGGGACAATCAGCCCCAGCATTTT. Protein: CASSHGSDRDNQPQHF.

This sequence joins TRBV7-2 and TRBJ2-2; TRBD2 agrees at 8 bases. This CDR3 is 15 amino acids long. Unmatched junction bases numbered 1, after V lost 0 bases and J lost 4 bases. The V gene's germline CDR1 is SGHTA and CDR2 FQGNSA. In DNA form, the CDR3 reads TGTGCCAGCAGCTTAGCTAGCGGGGTCACCGGGGAGCTGTTTTTT. Protein product: CASSLASGVTGELFF. Full variable domain (missing parts from reference TRBV7-2 and TRBJ2-2): GAGVSQSPSNKVTEKGKDVELRCDPISGHTALYWYRQSLGQGLEFLIYFQGNSAPDKSGLPSDRFSAERTGGSVSTLTIQRTQQEDSAVYLCASSLASGVTGELFFGEGSRLTVL.

Only one count was recorded for this clonotype. The chain joins TRBV7-2 to TRBJ2-7; D remains unclear. The V gene lost 1 base and the J gene lost 3 bases, with 7 bases spanning the gap. The CDR3 is 13 residues long. The germline gives CDR1 SGHTA, CDR2 FQGNSA. The CDR3, as DNA: TGTGCCAGCAGCTTAGGGCAGTTCTACGAGCAGTACTTC. Translation gives CASSLGQFYEQYF.

The CDR3 nucleotides read TGTGCCAGCAGCGTAGACCCGAACCCCAGCGGAGCTTTCTTT. Translating gives CASSVDPNPSGAFF. J is TRBJ1-1 and V is TRBV7-2; D is ambiguous. The germline V and J ends were trimmed by 5 bases and 10 bases, with 20 bases remaining between them. This CDR3 region has 14 residues. Per the germline V gene, CDR1 is SGHTA and CDR2 is FQGNSA. Full variable domain (outside the CDR3, taken from reference TRBV7-2 and TRBJ1-1): GAGVSQSPSNKVTEKGKDVELRCDPISGHTALYWYRQSLGQGLEFLIYFQGNSAPDKSGLPSDRFSAERTGGSVSTLTIQRTQQEDSAVYLCASSVDPNPSGAFFGQGTRLTVV.

The rearrangement uses TRBV20-1 and TRBJ2-7; either TRBD1 or TRBD2 may fit D (5 bases each). Trimming took 3 bases from V and 3 from J, leaving 9 bases between them. Per germline, CDR1 DFQATT and CDR2 SNEGSKA (reference sequence). CDR3 size: 12 residues. The CDR3 reads CSASGASYEQYF. CDR3 DNA: TGCAGTGCTAGCGGGGCCAGCTACGAGCAGTACTTC.

This clonotype occurred a few times. This rearrangement joins TRBV20-1 to TRBJ1-5; 7 bases are a match to TRBD1. The germline V gene has CDR1 DFQATT and CDR2 SNEGSKA (reference sequence). V was pared by 6 bases and J by 7 bases, with 12 bases of the junction left unmatched. The length of the CDR3 is 14 residues. The CDR3 loop is CSAGGGAKSQPQHF. CDR3 DNA sequence: TGCAGTGCCGGAGGGGGCGCGAAATCCCAGCCCCAGCATTTT.

V and J are TRBV7-6 and TRBJ1-3; D is unclear. Germline V gene data show CDR1 as SGHVS and CDR2 as FNYEAQ. This CDR3 has 13 residues. V gave up 1 base and J gave up 4 bases, with 5 bases separating them. The CDR3 loop is CASSLGGGNTIYF. CDR3 sequence (DNA): TGTGCCAGCAGCTTAGGCGGAGGAAACACCATATATTTT.

The V call is TRBV6-1, the J call TRBJ2-1; D possibly corresponds to TRBD1 (6 bases). Trimming shortened V by 5 bases and J by 8 bases, and 19 bases separated the two germline ends. The CDR3 is 15 residues long. Germline lookup yields CDR1 MNHNS and CDR2 SASEGT. CDR3 amino acids: CASSMPSGQPYEQFF. The DNA of the CDR3 is TGTGCCAGCAGTATGCCCAGCGGACAGCCCTATGAGCAGTTCTTC.

The chain is built from TRBV7-9 and TRBJ1-6; perhaps TRBD1 as D (5 bases). Per germline, CDR1 SEHNR and CDR2 FQNEAQ (reference sequence). The CDR3 covers 16 residues. Deletions cut 5 bases from V and 8 bases from J, with 19 bases between. The CDR3 sequence: CASSRKLGALDSPLHF. The CDR3 bases are TGTGCCAGCAGCCGTAAGTTAGGGGCCCTGGATTCACCCCTCCACTTT. Complete variable domain (other parts from reference TRBV7-9 and TRBJ1-6): DTGVSQNPRHKITKRGQNVTFRCDPISEHNRLYWYRQTLGQGPEFLTYFQNEAQLEKSRLLSDRFSAERPKGSFSTLEIQRTEQGDSAMYLCASSRKLGALDSPLHFGNGTRLTVT.

The chain couples TRBV20-1 to TRBJ2-5; 8 bases fit TRBD2. Per the germline V gene, CDR1 is DFQATT and CDR2 is SNEGSKA (reference sequence). V was pared by 4 bases and J by 5 bases, with 6 bases of the junction left unmatched. There are 13 residues in the CDR3. The CDR3: CSAISGEGETQYF. CDR3 bases: TGCAGTGCTATTAGCGGGGAGGGTGAGACCCAGTACTTC.

This clonotype was recorded once. The rearrangement uses TRBV10-3 and TRBJ1-6; unclear D gene. The length of the CDR3 is 14 residues. V was shortened by 7 bases and J by 3 bases, with 10 bases between the two germline ends. The germline V gene encodes CDR1 ENHRY and CDR2 SYGVKD. The CDR3 region is CAIKDGNYNSPLHF. The CDR3 DNA reads TGTGCCATCAAGGACGGCAACTATAATTCACCCCTCCACTTT.

This clonotype came up a few times. The chain is built from TRBV20-1 and TRBJ1-1; 8 positions agree with TRBD1. This CDR3 is 14 amino acids long. After removal of 0 bases from V and 6 bases from J, the junction contained 6 bases not matched to a gene. The germline V gene encodes CDR1 DFQATT and CDR2 SNEGSKA (reference sequence). CDR3 nucleotide sequence: TGCAGTGCTAGAGACACCAGGGGGCCAGCTGAAGCTTTCTTT. Its protein product is CSARDTRGPAEAFF.

This clonotype was recorded a few times. The CDR3 sequence: CASSLRGGEEETQYF. The CDR3 DNA reads TGCGCCAGCAGCTTGAGAGGGGGCGAGGAAGAGACCCAGTACTTC. The chain has TRBV5-1 and TRBJ2-5, with 7 bases aligning to TRBD1. V shed 1 base, J shed 3 bases, and the junction held 6 bases outside the gene matches. The CDR3 consists of 15 residues. Germline CDR1 reads SGHRS; CDR2 reads YFSETQ.

This chain uses TRBV27 with TRBJ1-2; D gene ambiguous. Germline assignment: CDR1 MNHEY and CDR2 SMNVEV (reference sequence). The V and J ends lost 5 bases and 2 bases respectively, with 15 bases between them. This CDR3 comprises 15 residues. The CDR3 nucleotides are TGTGCCAGCAGTCGCAACACCGGGTGGAACTATGGCTACACCTTC. As protein: CASSRNTGWNYGYTF.

This rearrangement joins TRBV7-2 to TRBJ2-4; 7 positions agree with TRBD2. The CDR3 extends over 15 amino acids. Germline values: CDR1 SGHTA, CDR2 FQGNSA. The V segment lost 5 bases and the J segment 8 bases; nucleotides outside the gene matches: 12. The CDR3 region is CASSRTGPGRDIQYF. The CDR3 DNA is TGTGCCAGCAGCCGAACGGGACCGGGGAGGGACATTCAGTACTTC. Full variable domain (remainder filled in from reference TRBV7-2 and TRBJ2-4): GAGVSQSPSNKVTEKGKDVELRCDPISGHTALYWYRQSLGQGLEFLIYFQGNSAPDKSGLPSDRFSAERTGGSVSTLTIQRTQQEDSAVYLCASSRTGPGRDIQYFGAGTRLSVL.

The chain employs TRBV20-1 and TRBJ1-1; 8 positions match TRBD1. Germline lookup yields CDR1 DFQATT and CDR2 SNEGSKA (reference sequence). V lost 6 bases to trimming and J lost 5 bases; unmatched junction nucleotides: 11. The length of the CDR3 is 14 residues. The CDR3 spells CSATNRGTSTEAFF. CDR3 bases: TGCAGTGCAACGAACAGGGGGACGAGTACTGAAGCTTTCTTT.

The J gene is TRBJ1-2, the V gene TRBV27, with 8 bases matching TRBD1. V trimming: 5 bases; J trimming: 0 bases; junction bases outside the gene matches: 14. CDR3 length: 18 amino acids. The germline V gene has CDR1 MNHEY and CDR2 SMNVEV (reference sequence). The CDR3 DNA reads TGTGCCAGCAGTCGAAGGGTCCTCGGACAGGGTTCTAACTATGGCTACACCTTC. Translated, it gives CASSRRVLGQGSNYGYTF.